This T cell receptor beta chain was obtained from a study of radiotherapy plus CTLA-4 blockade in lung cancer. Study-wide context: Among enrolled patients, over 15% responded and 31% achieved disease control.

As to this clone: Its cognate antigen is unknown.

TCRdb's table, derived via immunoSEQ multiplex PCR, lists solely in-frame clones and lacks some. Here the sample spans fewer than 100,000 clones, about 84% being singletons. The study gave focal radiation plus ipilimumab CTLA-4 blockade to patients with chemo-refractory metastatic non-small-cell lung cancer. Study-wide results and limits: Early clonal dynamics of blood T cells, together with interferon-beta, were reported as the best response predictor. Blood saw expansion of tumor-derived TCR clones after radiotherapy plus ipilimumab.

The ends were cut back, 2 bases at V and 0 bases at J, with 16 bases in the middle. Per the germline V gene, CDR1 is GTSNPN and CDR2 is SVGIG (reference sequence). CDR3 size: 16 residues. This sequence joins TRBV30 and TRBJ1-1; tentatively, D is TRBD1 (6 bases). This clonotype was sampled from a human donor with non-small cell lung cancer who had stable disease on radiotherapy plus ipilimumab. Here the sequenced sample was peripheral blood, taken from a patient treated with radiotherapy plus ipilimumab. The CDR3 sequence is CAWSQRQVYMNTEAFF. The DNA of the CDR3 is TGTGCCTGGAGTCAGAGACAGGTGTACATGAACACTGAAGCTTTCTTT. The full variable domain, its missing parts supplied by reference TRBV30 and TRBJ1-1, is SQTIHQWPATLVQPVGSPLSLECTVEGTSNPNLYWYRQAAGRGLQLLFYSVGIGQISSEVPQNLSASRPQDRQFILSSKKLLLSDSGFYLCAWSQRQVYMNTEAFFGQGTRLTVV.